These 9 T cell receptor beta chains share one sample of origin, sequenced in a study of T cells in tuberculosis. Libraries were prepared by immunoSEQ multiplex PCR; TCRdb keeps only in-frame clonotypes and omits some of them. The data hold 30,000 to 45,000 clones, with about 93% observed a single time. The sequencing input was PBMCs. The receptors originated from a donor between 5 and 29 years old with latent tuberculosis or without tuberculosis infection.

CDR3 nucleotides: TGTGCCAGCAGCGTAGGGACAGGGGGCACAGATACGCAGTATTTT. Its protein product is CASSVGTGGTDTQYF. The gene calls are TRBV9 and TRBJ2-3, with 9 bases lining up with TRBD1. This CDR3 region has 15 residues. Germline CDR1 reads SGDLS; CDR2 reads YYNGEE. V trimming: 0 bases; J trimming: 1 base; junction bases outside the gene matches: 0.

This chain joins TRBV7-3 and TRBJ2-3, with 7 bases matching TRBD2. Germline assignment: CDR1 SGHTA and CDR2 FQGTGA. The length of the CDR3 is 15 residues. The ends lost 5 bases at V and 3 bases at J; junction bases unmatched: 8. CDR3 coding DNA: TGTGCCAGCAGCCTTACCCCGGGGGGAACAGATACGCAGTATTTT. Translation: CASSLTPGGTDTQYF.

V usage is TRBV2 and J usage is TRBJ1-1; 7 positions agree with TRBD1. This CDR3 contains 15 residues. V trimming: 6 bases; J trimming: 1 base; junction bases outside the gene matches: 8. Per germline, CDR1 SNHLY and CDR2 FYNNEI. The CDR3 is CASRTDRTPNTEAFF. In nucleotides, the CDR3 is TGTGCCAGCAGGACGGACAGGACGCCGAACACTGAAGCTTTCTTT.

The chain carries TRBV5-1 and TRBJ2-7; D perhaps matches TRBD1 (6 bases). Germline V gene lookup returns CDR1 SGHRS and CDR2 YFSETQ. V was cut by 0 bases and J by 7 bases, with 17 bases left in between. The CDR3 extends over 15 amino acids. CDR3 sequence reads: CASSLETGSIGEQYF. CDR3 bases: TGCGCCAGCAGCTTGGAAACAGGGTCGATAGGTGAGCAGTACTTC.

Points on this clone: One junction end does not reproduce the germline sequence, and a read error may be involved. CDR3 DNA: TGTGCCAGCAGTTCGATGGGAAACAGGGACCCCGACATTCACTTC. Protein sequence: CASSSMGNRDPDIHF. V gene TRBV6-5 combines with J gene TRBJ1-2, with TRBD1 as a possible D gene (6 bases). The CDR3 length is 15 residues. Germline V gene data show CDR1 as MNHEY and CDR2 as SVGAGI.

V is TRBV30 and J is TRBJ2-7; 8 bases line up with TRBD1. V shed 5 bases and J 3 bases; nucleotides not matched to a gene: 18. The CDR3 is 17 residues long. CDR1 is GTSNPN and CDR2 is SVGIG in the germline V gene (reference sequence). The CDR3 DNA sequence: TGTGCCTGGGACCCTGGAGACAGGGGTCTTTCTGTCTACGAGCAGTACTTC. Protein sequence: CAWDPGDRGLSVYEQYF.

CDR3 in DNA: TGTGCCAGCATGTCCAGGAACGCCTACGAGCAGTACTTC. It specifies CASMSRNAYEQYF. The rearrangement uses TRBV6-1 and TRBJ2-7; no firm D call. This CDR3 is built from 13 residues. CDR1 is MNHNS and CDR2 is SASEGT in the germline V gene. The V end lost 7 bases, the J end lost 2 bases, and 12 bases lay between the germline ends.

The chain combines TRBV7-6 with TRBJ2-1, with 8 bases fitting TRBD2. J was trimmed by 7 bases and V by 5 bases; bases with no gene match: 7. Looked up from germline, CDR1 is SGHVS and CDR2 is FNYEAQ. The CDR3 is made up of 14 amino acids. This CDR3 is CASSPERGLNEQFF. CDR3 coding DNA: TGTGCCAGCAGCCCAGAGCGGGGGCTAAATGAGCAGTTCTTC.

This chain links TRBV5-5 with TRBJ2-7; D remains unclear. Germline V gives CDR1 SGHKS, CDR2 YYEKEE (reference sequence). The CDR3 length is 13 residues. V lost 0 bases and J lost 2, with 6 bases in between. The CDR3 protein is CASSLDGAYEQYF. CDR3 coding DNA: TGTGCCAGCAGCTTGGACGGAGCCTACGAGCAGTACTTC.